These T cell receptor beta chains were read from a single sample in a study of OX40 agonist ivuxolimab in advanced cancers. TCRdb's copy holds only in-frame clones and misses some; the assay was immunoSEQ multiplex PCR. The sample consists of about 94,000 clones, 70% to 90% of them appearing once. Here the sequenced sample was CD4+ or CD8+ T cells sorted from blood, taken in a trial of the OX40 agonist ivuxolimab. These receptors originate from an adult with an advanced solid tumor such as melanoma, head and neck, liver or kidney cancer. The CDR3 runs from the conserved cysteine through the conserved F or W. Fields, in order: V gene, D gene, clone size, J gene, CDR3 DNA, CDR3 protein. A D gene is named only where the DNA matches it firmly. Part of the rows lack a size; the others show once, few, many or a class for expanded clones.

v_call: TRBV5-1
d_call: .
clone_size: .
j_call: TRBJ1-5
cdr3_nt: TGCGCCAGCAGCCAGAGGGCGGGGGATCAGCCCCAGCATTTT
cdr3_aa: CASSQRAGDQPQHF

v_call: TRBV7-9
d_call: .
clone_size: .
j_call: TRBJ2-7
cdr3_nt: TGTGCCAGCAGCTTGGGTAGGGGGTACGAGCAGTACTTC
cdr3_aa: CASSLGRGYEQYF

v_call: TRBV10-3
d_call: TRBD2
clone_size: once
j_call: TRBJ2-3
cdr3_nt: TGTGCCATCAGAGTTAGCGGGGCCCAGGATACGCAGTATTTT
cdr3_aa: CAIRVSGAQDTQYF

v_call: TRBV11-2
d_call: .
clone_size: .
j_call: TRBJ2-5
cdr3_nt: TGTGCCAGCAGCTTAGGGGGGGGGCTCGAGACCCAGTACTTC
cdr3_aa: CASSLGGGLETQYF

v_call: TRBV6-1
d_call: TRBD1
clone_size: .
j_call: TRBJ1-6
cdr3_nt: TGTGCCAGCAGTCCCGGGACAGTTAATTCACCCCTCCACTTT
cdr3_aa: CASSPGTVNSPLHF

v_call: TRBV4-2
d_call: .
clone_size: few
j_call: TRBJ1-3
cdr3_nt: TGTGCCAGCAGCCAAGATCAGAACTCTGGAAACACCATATATTTT
cdr3_aa: CASSQDQNSGNTIYF

v_call: TRBV4-1
d_call: .
clone_size: .
j_call: TRBJ1-5
cdr3_nt: TGCGCCAGCAGCCTCGGACAGAGTAGCAATCAGCCCCAGCATTTT
cdr3_aa: CASSLGQSSNQPQHF

v_call: TRBV7-7
d_call: .
clone_size: .
j_call: TRBJ2-1
cdr3_nt: TGTGCTAGCAGCTGGGATGCGACAGCCTACAATGAGCAGTTCTTC
cdr3_aa: CASSWDATAYNEQFF

v_call: TRBV5-8
d_call: .
clone_size: .
j_call: TRBJ1-1
cdr3_nt: TGTGCCAGCAGCTTGGGTGCTGCGGCTTTCTTT
cdr3_aa: CASSLGAAAFF

v_call: TRBV12-5
d_call: TRBD1
clone_size: .
j_call: TRBJ1-2
cdr3_nt: TGTGCTAGTGGACCCACGGGACAGCGACTAAATAACTATGGCTACACCTTC
cdr3_aa: CASGPTGQRLNNYGYTF

v_call: TRBV18
d_call: TRBD1
clone_size: .
j_call: TRBJ1-1
cdr3_nt: TGTGCCAGCTCACCATACGGGACAGCCTCTGAAGCTTTCTTT
cdr3_aa: CASSPYGTASEAFF

v_call: TRBV2
d_call: .
clone_size: .
j_call: TRBJ2-6
cdr3_nt: TGTGCCAGCAGTGAAGGTCAAACATGGGCCAACGTCCTGACTTTC
cdr3_aa: CASSEGQTWANVLTF

v_call: TRBV19
d_call: TRBD1
clone_size: .
j_call: TRBJ1-5
cdr3_nt: TGTGCCAGTAGTCCAGGACAGGGGGGCCGGAGCAATCAGCCCCAGCATTTT
cdr3_aa: CASSPGQGGRSNQPQHF

v_call: TRBV7-2
d_call: .
clone_size: .
j_call: TRBJ2-1
cdr3_nt: TGTGCCAGCAGCTTAATCAGGGCCTTCGACAATGAGCAGTTCTTC
cdr3_aa: CASSLIRAFDNEQFF

v_call: TRBV18
d_call: .
clone_size: .
j_call: TRBJ1-5
cdr3_nt: TGTGCCAGCTCACCCCTGAAGGGGATTAGCAATCAGCCCCAGCATTTT
cdr3_aa: CASSPLKGISNQPQHF

v_call: TRBV5-1
d_call: .
clone_size: once
j_call: TRBJ2-7
cdr3_nt: TGCGCCAGCAGCTGGGGGGCTGGGACCTACGAGCAGTACTTC
cdr3_aa: CASSWGAGTYEQYF

v_call: TRBV4-1
d_call: TRBD1
clone_size: .
j_call: TRBJ1-2
cdr3_nt: TGCGCCAGCAGCCAAGTCCCCGGGACAGGGGGCGATGGCTACACCTTC
cdr3_aa: CASSQVPGTGGDGYTF

v_call: TRBV30
d_call: .
clone_size: .
j_call: TRBJ1-1
cdr3_nt: TGTGCCTGGAGTTCGGACAGAGGCACTGAAGCTTTCTTT
cdr3_aa: CAWSSDRGTEAFF

v_call: TRBV11-3
d_call: TRBD1
clone_size: .
j_call: TRBJ1-1
cdr3_nt: TGTGCCAGCAGCTCGGGGGGGACAGGCTTGAACACTGAAGCTTTCTTT
cdr3_aa: CASSSGGTGLNTEAFF

v_call: TRBV30
d_call: TRBD2
clone_size: .
j_call: TRBJ2-1
cdr3_nt: TGTGCCTGGAGTCTCGGGACTAGCGGGGGTGAGCAGTTCTTC
cdr3_aa: CAWSLGTSGGEQFF

v_call: TRBV30
d_call: TRBD1
clone_size: .
j_call: TRBJ1-5
cdr3_nt: TGTGCCTGGCAGGGGGCCGGCAATCAGCCCCAGCATTTT
cdr3_aa: CAWQGAGNQPQHF

v_call: TRBV6-6
d_call: .
clone_size: .
j_call: TRBJ1-2
cdr3_nt: TGTGCCAGCAGTTACACCCGGCAGCTTAACTATGGCTACACCTTC
cdr3_aa: CASSYTRQLNYGYTF

v_call: TRBV6-8
d_call: TRBD2
clone_size: .
j_call: TRBJ2-5
cdr3_nt: TGTGCCGGCCTGCGGGGGGGCGTGGAGACCCAGTACTTC
cdr3_aa: CAGLRGGVETQYF

v_call: TRBV7-2
d_call: .
clone_size: .
j_call: TRBJ1-5
cdr3_nt: TGTGCCAGCAGCTTAGCGGCTGGGCAGCCCCAGCATTTT
cdr3_aa: CASSLAAGQPQHF

v_call: TRBV10-3
d_call: .
clone_size: .
j_call: TRBJ1-6
cdr3_nt: TGTGCCATCAGTGAGTCCGGGAATTCACCCCTCCACTTT
cdr3_aa: CAISESGNSPLHF

v_call: TRBV11-2
d_call: .
clone_size: .
j_call: TRBJ1-2
cdr3_nt: TGTGCCAGCACCCCCCGGGTAGGGATCTATGGCTACACCTTC
cdr3_aa: CASTPRVGIYGYTF